This entry lists 30 T cell receptor beta chains sequenced from one sample in a study of blood T cell repertoires in COVID-19. Using immunoSEQ multiplex PCR, the repertoire was profiled, and TCRdb retains in-frame clones only, with some absent. The sample lists some 200,000 clones, about 86% occurring once. The sequenced sample was peripheral blood. Every receptor here comes from a woman in her 30s who had recovered from COVID-19.

This chain connects TRBV19 to TRBJ2-1; D unclear. The CDR3 is made up of 15 amino acids. Germline CDR1 reads LNHDA; CDR2 reads SQIVND (reference sequence). The V gene lost 5 bases and the J gene lost 2 bases, with 13 bases spanning the gap. CDR3 sequence reads: CASSPLSTAYNEQFF. CDR3 nucleotide sequence: TGTGCCAGTAGTCCCCTATCCACGGCCTACAATGAGCAGTTCTTC.

The rearrangement links TRBV4-2 to TRBJ2-7; D possibly corresponds to TRBD1 (6 bases). Germline V lookup: CDR1 LGHNA, CDR2 YNFKEQ. V lost 5 bases, J lost 2 bases, and 19 bases lay in between. This CDR3 has 16 amino acids. This chain's CDR3 is CASSVDSDSWTYEQYF. CDR3 sequence (DNA): TGTGCCAGCAGCGTGGATTCGGACAGCTGGACCTACGAGCAGTACTTC.

The chain employs TRBV6-5 and TRBJ2-2; the match to TRBD1 covers 7 bases. The CDR3 runs to 12 residues. Germline lookup yields CDR1 MNHEY and CDR2 SVGAGI. V shed 9 bases, J shed 9 bases, and the junction held 7 bases outside the gene matches. The CDR3 region has the DNA TGTGCCAGGGATCGACAGGGACGGGAGCTGTTTTTT. Encoded protein: CARDRQGRELFF.

The CDR3 region is CASSLASRGIQYF. The CDR3 DNA reads as TGCGCCAGCAGCTTGGCGAGTCGGGGCATTCAGTACTTC. This chain connects TRBV5-1 to TRBJ2-4, with D possibly TRBD2 on 5 matching bases. V was shortened by 0 bases and J by 9 bases, with 10 bases between the two germline ends. Germline V gene data show CDR1 as SGHRS and CDR2 as YFSETQ. The CDR3 extends over 13 amino acids.

This clone showed up just once. The rearrangement uses TRBV5-1 and TRBJ2-1, with D possibly matching TRBD2 (5 bases). The CDR3 is 15 residues long. From germline, CDR1 is SGHRS and CDR2 YFSETQ. V was pared by 4 bases and J by 7 bases, with 18 bases between. The CDR3 nucleotides are TGCGCCAGCAGCCACTATTACTACGGGATAAATGAGCAGTTCTTC. Translation gives CASSHYYYGINEQFF. The entire variable domain, with the rest obtained from reference TRBV5-1 and TRBJ2-1, is as follows: KAGVTQTPRYLIKTRGQQVTLSCSPISGHRSVSWYQQTPGQGLQFLFEYFSETQRNKGNFPGRFSGRQFSNSRSEMNVSTLELGDSALYLCASSHYYYGINEQFFGPGTRLTVL.

The rearrangement joins TRBV10-3 to TRBJ2-5; 7 bases align to TRBD1. The V segment lost 0 bases and the J segment 0 bases; nucleotides outside the gene matches: 1. Germline V gene lookup returns CDR1 ENHRY and CDR2 SYGVKD. The CDR3 runs 15 residues. DNA of the CDR3: TGTGCCATCAGTGAGTCGGGACAGAACCAAGAGACCCAGTACTTC. This encodes CAISESGQNQETQYF.

The chain joins TRBV2 to TRBJ1-5; D is undetermined. Looked up from germline, CDR1 is SNHLY and CDR2 is FYNNEI. V lost 7 bases, J lost 0 bases, and 7 bases lay in between. The CDR3 loop spans 13 amino acids. Written as DNA, the CDR3 is TGTGCCAGCATGGAGAATAGCAATCAGCCCCAGCATTTT. It encodes CASMENSNQPQHF.

The V call is TRBV10-2, the J call TRBJ1-1, with D perhaps matching TRBD1 (6 bases). Germline CDR1 reads WSHSY; CDR2 reads SAAADI. The CDR3 runs 13 residues. V lost 8 bases and J lost 1, with 11 bases in between. The CDR3 DNA reads TGCGCCAGCCTAAGCAGGGGGAACACTGAAGCTTTCTTT. It yields the protein CASLSRGNTEAFF.

The genes are TRBV28 and TRBJ1-1, with D tentatively TRBD1 (6 bases). Germline CDR1 and CDR2: MDHEN and SYDVKM. The CDR3 totals 13 residues. Trimming shortened V by 8 bases and J by 1 base, and 11 bases separated the two germline ends. The CDR3 coding sequence is TGTGCCAGCGCGGACAGCGGGAACACTGAAGCTTTCTTT. Amino acid sequence: CASADSGNTEAFF.

The chain recombines TRBV5-1 with TRBJ2-3, with 13 bases lining up with TRBD2. Unmatched junction bases numbered 16, after V lost 4 bases and J lost 2 bases. The germline gives CDR1 SGHRS, CDR2 YFSETQ. The CDR3 contains 20 residues. The CDR3 loop reads CASSRGTSGANLRFTDTQYF. As DNA, the CDR3 is TGCGCCAGCAGCCGGGGGACTAGCGGGGCTAATCTACGCTTCACAGATACGCAGTATTTT.

The gene calls are TRBV27 and TRBJ1-5; 8 nucleotides line up with TRBD1. The CDR3 sequence is 15 residues long. Germline CDR1 is MNHEY and CDR2 is SMNVEV (reference sequence). V shed 5 bases and J 5 bases; nucleotides not matched to a gene: 8. The CDR3 loop is CASSQGARGDQPQHF. Here the CDR3 DNA reads TGTGCCAGCAGTCAGGGGGCCCGGGGAGATCAGCCCCAGCATTTT.

CDR3 bases: TGTGCCAGCTCACCCTTTGAGGCAGTTAATGAAAAACTGTTTTTT. Translated: CASSPFEAVNEKLFF. This rearrangement joins TRBV18 to TRBJ1-4; D is unclear. Trimming shortened V by 3 bases and J by 4 bases, and 12 bases separated the two germline ends. The CDR3 sequence is 15 residues long. Germline V gene data show CDR1 as KGHSH and CDR2 as LQKENI.

This clone was detected a few times. The chain recombines TRBV5-8 with TRBJ1-1; perhaps TRBD1 as D (5 bases). The CDR3 is 15 residues long. Germline V lookup: CDR1 SGHTS, CDR2 YDEGEE. Trimming cost V 0 bases and J 5 bases, with 14 bases left between them. The CDR3 DNA reads TGTGCCAGCAGCTTGGCCCTAGGGGTGAGGACTGAAGCTTTCTTT. It codes for CASSLALGVRTEAFF.

This clone occurred a few times. The chain couples TRBV5-1 to TRBJ1-4; a possible D gene is TRBD1 (6 bases). V was pared by 4 bases and J by 4 bases, with 11 bases between. Germline-derived CDR1 and CDR2 are SGHRS and YFSETQ. This CDR3 has 14 residues. In DNA form, the CDR3 reads TGCGCCAGCAGCCTGACAGGAATTAATGAAAAACTGTTTTTT. Its translation: CASSLTGINEKLFF.

J is TRBJ2-7 and V is TRBV28; 12 bases align to TRBD2. CDR1 MDHEN and CDR2 SYDVKM come from the germline V gene. V was pared by 6 bases and J by 7 bases, with 13 bases of the junction left unmatched. The CDR3 covers 16 residues. The CDR3 reads CASRPLTLAGGVEQYF. CDR3 DNA sequence: TGTGCCAGCAGACCACTCACGCTAGCGGGAGGGGTGGAGCAGTACTTC. The variable domain in full, with the rest retrieved from reference TRBV28 and TRBJ2-7, is DVKVTQSSRYLVKRTGEKVFLECVQDMDHENMFWYRQDPGLGLRLIYFSYDVKMKEKGDIPEGYSVSREKKERFSLILESASTNQTSMYLCASRPLTLAGGVEQYFGPGTRLTVT.

This clone appeared many times. V is TRBV7-2 and J is TRBJ1-5, with D unclear. Germline V gives CDR1 SGHTA, CDR2 FQGNSA. This CDR3 has 13 residues. Trimming cost V 8 bases and J 0 bases, with 8 bases left between them. The CDR3 nucleotides read TGTGCCAGCGGTAGTTATAGCAATCAGCCCCAGCATTTT. As protein: CASGSYSNQPQHF.

The gene calls are TRBV28 and TRBJ2-1, with 13 nucleotides matching TRBD2. The germline gives CDR1 MDHEN, CDR2 SYDVKM. This CDR3 is 16 amino acids long. V lost 2 bases, J lost 12 bases, and 10 bases stayed unmatched. CDR3 amino acids: CASSLKNGLAGEGQFF. The DNA of the CDR3 is TGTGCCAGCAGTTTAAAGAACGGACTAGCGGGAGAAGGGCAGTTCTTC.

The chain recombines TRBV5-4 with TRBJ2-3, with 7 bases identical to TRBD2. The trim removed 4 bases at V and 0 bases at J, leaving 8 bases unmatched. This CDR3 has 16 amino acids. The germline V gene encodes CDR1 SGHNT and CDR2 YYREEE (reference sequence). The CDR3 reads CASSIGRRESTDTQYF. For the CDR3, the DNA is TGTGCCAGCAGCATCGGGAGGCGGGAAAGCACAGATACGCAGTATTTT.

This sequence joins TRBV5-1 and TRBJ2-2; unclear D gene. From germline, CDR1 is SGHRS and CDR2 YFSETQ. V gave up 0 bases and J gave up 4 bases, with 16 bases separating them. This CDR3 spans 17 amino acids. CDR3 coding DNA: TGCGCCAGCAGCTTGGAGGCAGCCGGGTTGGGCACCGGGGAGCTGTTTTTT. Its protein product is CASSLEAAGLGTGELFF.

V usage is TRBV30 and J usage is TRBJ1-5; D call uncertain. Trimming stripped 5 bases from V and 4 bases from J, with 12 bases between. The V gene's germline CDR1 is GTSNPN and CDR2 SVGIG (reference sequence). The CDR3 runs to 13 residues. In nucleotides, the CDR3 is TGTGCCTGGGACCGGGGTAAGAATCAGCCCCAGCATTTT. Amino acid sequence: CAWDRGKNQPQHF.

The chain links TRBV7-6 to TRBJ1-3, with TRBD1 matching over 7 bases. The CDR3 has 16 residues. V lost 5 bases and J lost 0; bases outside the gene matches: 7. Germline CDR1 is SGHVS and CDR2 is FNYEAQ. The CDR3 is CASSLSGGLSGNTIYF. The CDR3 region has the DNA TGTGCCAGCAGCCTCTCAGGGGGGCTCTCTGGAAACACCATATATTTT. Filled out from reference TRBV7-6 and TRBJ1-3, the complete variable domain reads GAGVSQSPRYKVTKRGQDVALRCDPISGHVSLYWYRQALGQGPEFLTYFNYEAQQDKSGLPNDRFSAERPEGSISTLTIQRTEQRDSAMYRCASSLSGGLSGNTIYFGEGSWLTVV.

The genes are TRBV5-4 and TRBJ2-2; a possible D gene is TRBD2 (6 bases). The germline V gene has CDR1 SGHNT and CDR2 YYREEE (reference sequence). V shed 4 bases and J shed 2 bases, with 9 bases lying between them. This CDR3 has 14 residues. The CDR3 reads CASSRDSNTGELFF. CDR3 nucleotides: TGTGCCAGCAGCCGGGACTCTAACACCGGGGAGCTGTTTTTT.

V is TRBV18 and J is TRBJ1-6; 8 bases match TRBD1. This CDR3 contains 15 residues. Germline loops: CDR1 KGHSH, CDR2 LQKENI. The ends lost 2 bases at V and 8 bases at J; junction bases unmatched: 5. The CDR3 nucleotides read TGTGCCAGCTCACCAGGGCAGGGGGCGCATTCACCCCTCCACTTT. Amino acids: CASSPGQGAHSPLHF.

This clone was observed once. This rearrangement joins TRBV5-8 to TRBJ2-3; 13 nucleotides align to TRBD2. CDR1 and CDR2 (germline): SGHTS, YDEGEE. J gave up 5 bases and V 4 bases, and 4 bases lay outside the gene matches. CDR3 length: 15 residues. CDR3 amino acids: CASSLTSGRLDTQYF. CDR3 nucleotide sequence: TGTGCCAGCAGCCTGACTAGCGGGAGGTTAGATACGCAGTATTTT.

The chain combines TRBV7-2 with TRBJ2-3, with D perhaps matching TRBD1 (5 bases). The CDR3 spans 12 residues. Trimming took 6 bases from V and 6 from J, leaving 10 bases between them. Germline values: CDR1 SGHTA, CDR2 FQGNSA. CDR3 DNA: TGTGCCAGCAGTTTCAGGGTGGATACGCAGTATTTT. Amino acids: CASSFRVDTQYF.

The genes are TRBV28 and TRBJ2-1; TRBD2 matches at 11 bases. From germline, CDR1 is MDHEN and CDR2 SYDVKM. The CDR3 is 17 residues long. V dropped 1 base and J dropped 4; count of bases not matched to a gene: 6. This chain's CDR3 is CASSLFSGTSGYNEQFF. Here the CDR3 DNA reads TGTGCCAGCAGTTTATTCTCCGGGACTAGCGGTTACAATGAGCAGTTCTTC.

This clone appeared a single time. This chain uses TRBV3-1 (or the pseudogene TRBV3-2) with TRBJ1-5; D is possibly TRBD1 (6 bases). Germline-derived CDR1 and CDR2 are LGHDT and YNNKEL (reference sequence). V was trimmed by 0 bases and J by 6 bases, leaving 15 bases between them. The CDR3 extends over 16 amino acids. CDR3 in amino acids: CASSQELFTGSQPQHF. The CDR3 region has the DNA TGTGCCAGCAGCCAAGAGCTGTTCACAGGGAGTCAGCCCCAGCATTTT.

A single count supports this clone. The J gene is TRBJ2-6, the V gene TRBV2; D is perhaps TRBD1 (6 bases). This CDR3 comprises 16 residues. Trimming cost V 6 bases and J 2 bases, with 14 bases left between them. The germline gives CDR1 SNHLY, CDR2 FYNNEI. CDR3 in amino acids: CASRPTGTTGANVLTF. CDR3 sequence (DNA): TGTGCCAGCAGGCCCACAGGGACGACTGGGGCCAACGTCCTGACTTTC.

This clone showed up many times. This chain uses TRBV30 with TRBJ1-2; TRBD1 might be the D (5 bases). The CDR3 is 10 amino acids. Germline V gives CDR1 GTSNPN, CDR2 SVGIG (reference sequence). V shed 5 bases and J shed 9 bases, with 10 bases lying between them. The CDR3 protein is CAWGEGSYTF. The CDR3 bases are TGTGCCTGGGGGGAGGGGAGCTACACCTTC.

The CDR3 DNA reads TGTGCCAGCTCACCACAGATAGGGACAGGGGAGGACTATGGCTACACCTTC. Translation gives CASSPQIGTGEDYGYTF. The chain recombines TRBV18 with TRBJ1-2; 10 positions match TRBD1. V lost 1 base, J lost 3 bases, and 8 bases stayed unmatched. CDR1 is KGHSH, CDR2 LQKENI, per germline. The CDR3 contains 17 residues.